This TCR beta chain derives from a study of spatial heterogeneity in lung cancer (dated by TCRdb to between 2018 and 2020). Study-wide context: More beta-chain than alpha-chain transcripts were consistently detected, likely reflecting higher beta-chain transcript abundance. The study linked features of the TCR repertoire to counts of nonsynonymous mutations, which were determined by whole-exome sequencing of tumor tissue. At surgery, over 200 tumor regions, roughly 63 matched nontumor lung samples and 56 PBMC samples were TCR-sequenced for both alpha and beta chains. In non-small cell lung cancer, the study made a quantitative comparison of TCR alpha and beta repertoires among multiple tumor regions, matched nontumor lung and blood. In the raw uncorrected reads, each unique combination of TCR and UMI appeared more than ten times on average. The investigation overall reported the following: Additional single-cell paired TCR alpha and beta sequencing was considered necessary to confirm, at a functional level, the hypothesis that regional TCRs recognize regional mutations.

The sample's time point, from its label and the paper: sample taken at primary tumor resection. TCR sequencing used whole RNA extracted from tumor and nontumor lung tissue, or from cryopreserved PBMC samples, without cell sorting. Samples were obtained from 70 to 85 patients with early-stage, untreated non-small cell lung cancer from the lung TRACERx cohort. A patient was chosen for TCR sequencing only when enough RNA was available from at least two tumor regions. Before being selected, tumor and adjacent nontumor lung specimens were reviewed by a lung pathologist. This clonotype showed up just a few times. Its binding antigen is unknown. No base quality values were provided; no much bigger clone lies one nucleotide off. Library construction relied on 5' RACE. The data were produced on a NextSeq 500. To allow correction of PCR and sequencing errors, the TCR library protocol tagged every TCR cDNA molecule with a unique molecular identifier. From the authors' description of their analysis: TCR identification, UMI-based error correction and CDR3 extraction were all carried out with Decombinator tools. TCRs above a frequency of 2 per 1,000, corresponding to the top 1% of the tumor frequency distribution, were defined as expanded. Renyi diversity was calculated using the R vegan package after each repertoire was subsampled 100 times to 5,000 TCRs. CDR3 similarity networks were built from amino acid triplet string-kernel similarity, with CDR3s being connected when pairwise similarity was above 0.82. Using fastp at Q25 and MiXCR, TCRdb reprocessed the public reads and kept productive beta chains. Rows are combined by CDR3 protein, so each entry shows the most common genes and DNA. The V and J calls reflect TCRdb's pipeline rather than the authors' work. The sample has over 6,500 distinct CDR3 sequences on record, about 3.9% of them singletons. Jointly, the top ten make up more than 20% of the sample.

Compared with germline, V lacks 3 bases and J lacks 3 bases; bases without a gene match: 3. Taken from cysteine to phenylalanine, the CDR3 has 14 residues. The only DNA kept is the CDR3, 42 bases in frame from the first base. Recombination connected TRBV12-3 or TRBV12-4 to TRBJ1-2; TRBD1 lines up with 8 middle nucleotides. The sequenced sample was normal lung tissue next to the tumor, obtained at surgery. The receptor's source is a female donor with early-stage non-small cell lung cancer. The sequenced DNA is TGTGCCAGCAGTTTGACAGGGGTGGACTATGGCTACACCTTC. This encodes CASSLTGVDYGYTF.